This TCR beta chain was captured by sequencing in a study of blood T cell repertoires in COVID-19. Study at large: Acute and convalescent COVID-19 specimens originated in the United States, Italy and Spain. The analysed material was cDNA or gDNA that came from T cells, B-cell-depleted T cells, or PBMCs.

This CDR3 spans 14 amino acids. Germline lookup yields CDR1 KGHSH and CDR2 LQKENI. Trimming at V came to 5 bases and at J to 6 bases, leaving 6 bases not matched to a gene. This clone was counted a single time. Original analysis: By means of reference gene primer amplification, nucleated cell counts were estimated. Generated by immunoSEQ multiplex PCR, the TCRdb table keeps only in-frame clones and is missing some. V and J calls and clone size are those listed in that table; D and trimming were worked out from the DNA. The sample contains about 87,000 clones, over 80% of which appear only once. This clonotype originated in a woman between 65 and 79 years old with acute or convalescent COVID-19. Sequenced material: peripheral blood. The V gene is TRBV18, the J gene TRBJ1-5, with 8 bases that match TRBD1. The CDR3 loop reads CASSADRGIQPQHF. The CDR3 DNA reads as TGTGCCAGCTCAGCTGACAGGGGTATTCAGCCCCAGCATTTT.